This is a list of T cell receptor beta chains from one sample in a study of T cell responses to AZD1222 COVID-19 vaccine. Using immunoSEQ multiplex PCR, the repertoire was profiled, and TCRdb retains in-frame clones only, with some absent. The repertoire holds some 160,000 clones, with roughly 89% as singletons. The material sequenced was peripheral blood, taken 28 days after the second AZD1222 dose. The source of these receptors is an adult who received the AZD1222 COVID-19 vaccine. Each CDR3 is given with its conserved first and last residue. Each record gives: V gene, J gene, CDR3 length, CDR3 protein.

TRBV6-2/TRBV6-3	TRBJ2-1	14	CASSRTGEVDEQFF
TRBV27	TRBJ2-3	11	CASSVEGTQYF
TRBV5-1	TRBJ1-2	14	CASSPGQALGGYTF
TRBV4-1	TRBJ1-6	14	CASSHLGPNSPLHF
TRBV21-1	TRBJ2-1	17	CASSKRAVRTVYNEQFF
TRBV2	TRBJ1-1	13	CASRAGVFTEAFF
TRBV2	TRBJ2-7	14	CASGSRSRGHEQYF
TRBV5-1	TRBJ2-7	14	CASSLIPDSYEQYF
TRBV6-2/TRBV6-3	TRBJ2-1	18	CASSYSPPSGGLYNEQFF
TRBV7-9	TRBJ2-1	14	CASSDRIKANEQFF
TRBV12-3/TRBV12-4	TRBJ2-7	13	CASSHGIANEQYF
TRBV6-5	TRBJ2-7	15	CASTGGQGTSYEQYF
TRBV29-1	TRBJ1-1	12	CSVEGGLAEAFF
TRBV3-1/TRBV3-2	TRBJ2-7	14	CASSPASGGYEQYF
TRBV10-2	TRBJ2-5	13	CASSDYLPETQYF
TRBV19	TRBJ2-1	15	CASSIPGQGFNEQFF
TRBV14	TRBJ2-7	16	CASSQGLGLSSYEQYF
TRBV5-5	TRBJ1-2	15	CASSSSPQGANGYTF
TRBV7-2	TRBJ1-5	14	CASSFPGSNQPQHF
TRBV18	TRBJ2-2	15	CASSPVPGNTGELFF
TRBV6-5	TRBJ1-1	14	CASRKGVWNTEAFF
TRBV10-2	TRBJ2-3	14	CASILARAWWTQYF
TRBV2	TRBJ1-2	15	CASTPRQGTNYGYTF
TRBV12-3/TRBV12-4	TRBJ2-1	11	CASSLGTEQFF
TRBV4-3	TRBJ2-7	14	CASSQGRQGYEQYF
TRBV6-5	TRBJ1-2	12	CASSKDPYGYTF
TRBV7-9	TRBJ2-5	16	CASSSLVGRTQETQYF
TRBV4-1	TRBJ2-5	16	CASSQDPTGHQETQYF
TRBV2	TRBJ1-2	14	CASSIQGFGYGYTF
TRBV27	TRBJ1-1	13	CASTAGRLTEAFF
TRBV7-2	TRBJ1-5	13	CASTLDSNQPQHF
TRBV5-6	TRBJ2-7	14	CASSLGTRVGEQYF
TRBV24-1	TRBJ2-5	15	CATSDPGTSPETQYF